This is a list of T cell receptor beta chains from one sample in a study of CD8 T cells in ankylosing spondylitis. TCRdb reprocessed the 5' RACE reads via MiXCR and lists one record per CDR3 protein. The sample lists a few hundred thousand distinct CDR3 sequences; over 9.5% were seen once. Sequencing used blood, either unsorted or a sorted T cell fraction (not recorded which). These TCRs come from a male donor with ankylosing spondylitis. Both conserved end residues are part of each CDR3. A D gene is named only where the DNA matches it firmly. A row's size may be missing; if present it is once, few, many or a size class.

NA	TRBV12-3/TRBV12-4	TRBJ2-5	few	CASSGPSPQREETQYF	TGTGCCAGCAGTGGTCCAAGCCCCCAAAGGGAAGAGACCCAGTACTTC
TRBD2	TRBV11-2	TRBJ2-7	NA	CASSLMRLAGGHEQYF	TGTGCCAGCAGCCTAATGAGACTAGCGGGGGGACACGAGCAGTACTTC
TRBD1	TRBV15	TRBJ2-2	many	CATGQGRELFF	TGTGCCACCGGACAGGGACGGGAGCTGTTTTTT
TRBD2	TRBV20-1	TRBJ2-7	few	CSALGGRDEQYF	TGCAGTGCCCTAGGCGGGAGGGACGAGCAGTACTTC
TRBD2	TRBV24-1	TRBJ2-2	once	CATSKTSGNTGELFF	TGTGCCACCAGTAAAACTAGCGGAAACACCGGGGAGCTGTTTTTT
TRBD1	TRBV7-2	TRBJ1-1	NA	CASSFQAGGMNTEAFF	TGTGCCAGCAGCTTTCAGGCAGGGGGGATGAACACTGAAGCTTTCTTT
NA	TRBV20-1	TRBJ2-7	NA	CSAGAVGGEQYF	TGCAGTGCGGGAGCGGTGGGGGGCGAGCAGTACTTC
NA	TRBV29-1	TRBJ2-1	few	CSVSPLTSSSYNEQFF	TGCAGCGTTTCTCCCCTGACTTCCAGCTCCTACAATGAGCAGTTCTTC
NA	TRBV29-1	TRBJ2-1	few	CSVVGGKSYNEQFF	TGCAGCGTTGTTGGCGGGAAATCCTACAATGAGCAGTTCTTC
TRBD1	TRBV12-3/TRBV12-4	TRBJ2-1	NA	CASSRWDRGRDEQFF	TGTGCCAGCAGTAGATGGGACAGGGGTAGGGATGAGCAGTTCTTC